This TCR beta chain appears in the sequencing data of a study of T cell changes during pregnancy in multiple sclerosis. TCRdb's copy holds only in-frame clones and misses some; the assay was immunoSEQ multiplex PCR. In the table there are 40,000 to 60,000 clones, roughly nine tenths of which are singletons. This clone was seen a few times. The CDR3 consists of 17 residues. V gave up 4 bases and J gave up 6 bases, with 26 bases separating them. Per germline, CDR1 SGHNT and CDR2 YYREEE (reference sequence). V is TRBV5-4 and J is TRBJ2-7; weak D call: TRBD1 (6 bases). Source: CD8+ T cells from peripheral blood mononuclear cells, taken after pregnancy. The sequence derives from a female donor with multiple sclerosis, enrolled in a pregnancy study. CDR3 sequence reads: CASSETGRRTDGPEQYF. CDR3 DNA sequence: TGTGCCAGCAGCGAGACGGGCCGGAGGACAGACGGACCCGAGCAGTACTTC.